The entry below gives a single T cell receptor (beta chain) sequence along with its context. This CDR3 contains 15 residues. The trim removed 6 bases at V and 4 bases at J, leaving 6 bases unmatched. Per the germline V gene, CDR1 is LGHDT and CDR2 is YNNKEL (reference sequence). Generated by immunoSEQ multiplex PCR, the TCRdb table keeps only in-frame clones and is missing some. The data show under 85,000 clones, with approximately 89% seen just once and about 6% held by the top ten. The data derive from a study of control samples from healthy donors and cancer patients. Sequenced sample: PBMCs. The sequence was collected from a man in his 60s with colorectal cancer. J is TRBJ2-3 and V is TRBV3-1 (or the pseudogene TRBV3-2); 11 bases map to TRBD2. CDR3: CASSRSGGASDTQYF. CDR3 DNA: TGTGCCAGCAGTCGTAGCGGGGGGGCGTCAGATACGCAGTATTTT.